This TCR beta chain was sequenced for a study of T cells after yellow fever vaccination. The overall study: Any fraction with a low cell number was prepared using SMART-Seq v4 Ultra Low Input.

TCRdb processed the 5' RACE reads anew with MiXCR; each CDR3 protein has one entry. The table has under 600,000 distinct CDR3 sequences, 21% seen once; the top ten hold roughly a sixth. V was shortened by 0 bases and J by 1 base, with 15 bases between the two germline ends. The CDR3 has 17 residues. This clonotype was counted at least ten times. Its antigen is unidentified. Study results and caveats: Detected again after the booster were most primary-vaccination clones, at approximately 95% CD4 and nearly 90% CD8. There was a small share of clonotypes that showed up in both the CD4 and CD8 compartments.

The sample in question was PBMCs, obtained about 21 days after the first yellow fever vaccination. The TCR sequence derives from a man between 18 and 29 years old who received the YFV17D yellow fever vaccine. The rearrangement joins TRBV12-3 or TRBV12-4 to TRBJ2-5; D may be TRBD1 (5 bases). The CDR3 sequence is CASSLAARVRIQETQYF. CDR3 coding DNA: TGTGCCAGCAGTTTAGCGGCCAGGGTTCGAATCCAAGAGACCCAGTACTTC.